A selection of T cell receptor beta chains follows, all from one sample in a study of OX40 agonist ivuxolimab in advanced cancers. Using immunoSEQ multiplex PCR, the repertoire was profiled, and TCRdb retains in-frame clones only, with some absent. The sample yields some 70,000 clones, roughly 80% seen once. The starting material was CD4+ or CD8+ T cells sorted from blood, obtained in a trial of the OX40 agonist ivuxolimab. The receptors here all came from an adult with an advanced solid tumor such as melanoma, head and neck, liver or kidney cancer. Both conserved end residues are part of each CDR3. The order of the fields is D gene, J gene, clone size, V gene, CDR3 DNA, CDR3 protein. D genes are given only for firm matches. Clone sizes are given selectively: once, few, many, or a class where the clone is expanded.

D: -; J: TRBJ2-5; size: -; V: TRBV15; DNA: TGTGCCACCAGCAGGGCCGGCCCGGGCGAGACCCAGTACTTC; CDR3: CATSRAGPGETQYF
D: -; J: TRBJ1-2; size: -; V: TRBV7-2; DNA: TGTGCCAGCAGCTTAGCCAGCTATGGCTACACCTTC; CDR3: CASSLASYGYTF
D: -; J: TRBJ2-3; size: few; V: TRBV20-1; DNA: TGCAGTGCTAGCCCGCTAGATACGCAGTATTTT; CDR3: CSASPLDTQYF
D: TRBD1; J: TRBJ2-7; size: -; V: TRBV9; DNA: TGTGCCAGCAGCGACCGGGACAGGGCATCCTACGAGCAGTACTTC; CDR3: CASSDRDRASYEQYF
D: TRBD2; J: TRBJ2-5; size: once; V: TRBV19; DNA: TGTGCCAGTAGTCCGTATGTTGGGGGAGGGGAGACCCAGTACTTC; CDR3: CASSPYVGGGETQYF
D: -; J: TRBJ1-6; size: few; V: TRBV28; DNA: TGTGCCAGCAGTCTGTTGAACCGGGATTTCCACTTT; CDR3: CASSLLNRDFHF
D: TRBD2; J: TRBJ2-1; size: -; V: TRBV9; DNA: TGTGCCAGCAGCGTAGGGGGACTAGATCACAATGAGCAGTTCTTC; CDR3: CASSVGGLDHNEQFF
D: TRBD1; J: TRBJ2-7; size: -; V: TRBV7-7; DNA: TGTGCCAGCAGCCTCAACCTCGGACAGGGGGTGGGAGAGCAGTACTTC; CDR3: CASSLNLGQGVGEQYF
D: TRBD1; J: TRBJ1-3; size: -; V: TRBV6-5; DNA: TGTGCCAGCAGCTATACGGGACAGGGGTCCACCATATATTTT; CDR3: CASSYTGQGSTIYF
D: TRBD2; J: TRBJ2-2; size: -; V: TRBV7-8; DNA: TGTGCCAGCCTTAGCGGGGGAAACACCGGGGAGCTGTTTTTT; CDR3: CASLSGGNTGELFF
D: -; J: TRBJ1-2; size: -; V: TRBV14; DNA: TGTGCCAGCAGTAAACTAAGCTATGGCTACACCTTC; CDR3: CASSKLSYGYTF
D: -; J: TRBJ2-3; size: -; V: TRBV5-1; DNA: TGCGCCAGCAGCTTCCGGGACGCAAGAGATACGCAGTATTTT; CDR3: CASSFRDARDTQYF
D: TRBD2; J: TRBJ2-7; size: -; V: TRBV7-2; DNA: TGTGCCAGCAGCTTAGGTAGGACTAGACGCGAGCAGTACTTC; CDR3: CASSLGRTRREQYF
D: -; J: TRBJ1-2; size: -; V: TRBV5-1; DNA: TGCGCCAGCAGCGTATCAGGGTGGGATGGCTACACCTTC; CDR3: CASSVSGWDGYTF
D: -; J: TRBJ1-5; size: -; V: TRBV4-1; DNA: TGCGCCAGCAGCCAACCGGGCTCGAGCAATCAGCCCCAGCATTTT; CDR3: CASSQPGSSNQPQHF
D: -; J: TRBJ2-7; size: -; V: TRBV7-2; DNA: TGTGCCAGCAGCTTGATAGGGAACTCCTACGAGCAGTACTTC; CDR3: CASSLIGNSYEQYF
D: -; J: TRBJ1-1; size: -; V: TRBV14; DNA: TGTGCCAGCAGCACCCGGACGGGGGGGGACACTGAAGCTTTCTTT; CDR3: CASSTRTGGDTEAFF
D: -; J: TRBJ1-4; size: -; V: TRBV19; DNA: TGTGCCAGTAGTATTATCGGCAGAGGAGGCCCTATAACTAATGAAAAACTGTTTTTT; CDR3: CASSIIGRGGPITNEKLFF
D: -; J: TRBJ2-7; size: -; V: TRBV11-3; DNA: TGTGCCAGCAGCGTCCTCAAACACGAGCAGTACTTC; CDR3: CASSVLKHEQYF
D: -; J: TRBJ1-5; size: -; V: TRBV19; DNA: TGTGCCAGTCACGACATTCGTAGCAATCAGCCCCAGCATTTT; CDR3: CASHDIRSNQPQHF
D: TRBD2; J: TRBJ2-4; size: -; V: TRBV7-9; DNA: TGTGCCAGCAGCCCTACCAGGGAGGGCATTCAGTACTTC; CDR3: CASSPTREGIQYF
D: TRBD2; J: TRBJ2-7; size: few; V: TRBV6-5; DNA: TGTGCCAGCGGCGAAACTAGCGGGGGGACCTACGAGCAGTACTTC; CDR3: CASGETSGGTYEQYF